These 22 T cell receptor beta chains were sequenced from one sample in a study of monozygotic twins with inflammatory bowel disease (dated by TCRdb to about 2019). The library was made by 5' RACE. The run used an Illumina HiSeq 2500. TCRdb reprocessed the reads; each CDR3 protein sequence makes one entry, and DNA is unavailable. The sample's own table lists roughly 160,000 distinct CDR3 sequences. 2.4% of the sample rests with the top ten. The specimen was blood. The receptors stem from a human donor with ulcerative colitis or Crohn's disease, or a healthy co-twin of an affected twin (not recorded which).

The V call is TRBV29-1, the J call TRBJ2-3; checking the TCRdb D call of TRBD1 is not possible without DNA. The CDR3 runs to 13 residues. Germline assignment: CDR1 SQVTM and CDR2 ANQGSEA. CDR3 residues: CSVGDRDTDTQYF.

The rearrangement uses TRBV5-1 and TRBJ2-4; TCRdb outputs TRBD2, but without DNA this stays unchecked. There are 18 residues in the CDR3. Germline CDR1 SGHRS, CDR2 YFSETQ. The CDR3 sequence is CASSSGGLSGGAKNIQYF.

This chain links TRBV9 with TRBJ2-5; TCRdb's D gene call, TRBD2, goes unchecked for lack of DNA. Germline V gene sequence: CDR1 SGDLS, CDR2 YYNGEE. CDR3 length: 17 amino acids. The CDR3: CASSEEGTVWRQETQYF.

This chain uses TRBV6-1 with TRBJ2-1; TCRdb returns TRBD1, unconfirmable since there is no DNA. The CDR3 contains 15 residues. The V gene's germline CDR1 is MNHNS and CDR2 SASEGT. The CDR3 is CASNNRGLGFNEQFF.

The chain couples TRBV27 to TRBJ1-1; the TCRdb call, TRBD1, lacks DNA for checking. CDR1 and CDR2 from the germline V gene are MNHEY and SMNVEV (reference sequence). CDR3 length equals 13 residues. The CDR3 reads CASSSWGNTEAFF.

CDR3 sequence: CASRETGYQETQYF. The chain employs TRBV5-1 and TRBJ2-5; no DNA is available, so the TRBD1 call from TCRdb remains unchecked. The CDR3 spans 14 residues. Germline V lookup: CDR1 SGHRS, CDR2 YFSETQ.

The chain carries TRBV4-2 and TRBJ1-4. CDR1 is LGHNA and CDR2 is YNFKEQ in the germline V gene. The CDR3 length is 16 residues. The CDR3 sequence is CASSPQRPLSNEKLFF.

This chain joins TRBV10-3 and TRBJ1-1; absent DNA, TCRdb's TRBD1 call cannot be checked. This CDR3 comprises 14 residues. Per the germline V gene, CDR1 is ENHRY and CDR2 is SYGVKD. CDR3 sequence reads: CAISELTGNTEAFF.

This chain links TRBV4-3 with TRBJ2-7. CDR1 is LGHNA, CDR2 YSLEER, per germline. CDR3 length equals 15 residues. CDR3 sequence: CASSQDLGRTYEQYF.

The chain couples TRBV7-7 to TRBJ1-4. Germline V gives CDR1 SSHAT, CDR2 FNYEAQ (reference sequence). The CDR3 loop spans 14 amino acids. The CDR3 is CASSPDKDSEKLFF.

This chain connects TRBV7-2 to TRBJ2-5; TCRdb indicates TRBD2, and absent DNA this call remains unverified. CDR1 SGHTA and CDR2 FQGNSA come from the germline V gene. This CDR3 contains 14 residues. The CDR3 protein is CASSSGFEGETQYF.

This chain links TRBV12-3 or TRBV12-4 with TRBJ1-5. The length of the CDR3 is 13 residues. CDR3 amino acids: CASSLEMDQPQHF.

The chain carries TRBV5-6 and TRBJ1-5. Germline V CDR1 and CDR2: SGHDT, YYEEEE. This CDR3 is built from 15 residues. The chain's CDR3 is CASREWQVSNQPQHF.

The genes are TRBV7-9 and TRBJ1-3. In germline, CDR1 is SEHNR, CDR2 FQNEAQ (reference sequence). The CDR3 has 14 amino acids. The CDR3 protein is CASSARLAGNTIYF.

The CDR3 spells CASSRGRGGAGEQYF. This sequence joins TRBV5-1 and TRBJ2-7; checking the TCRdb D call of TRBD1 is not possible without DNA. The CDR3 sequence is 15 residues long. Germline V lookup: CDR1 SGHRS, CDR2 YFSETQ.

The V and J genes are TRBV29-1 and TRBJ2-5; TCRdb returns TRBD2, unconfirmable since there is no DNA. In germline, CDR1 is SQVTM, CDR2 ANQGSEA. The CDR3 has 14 amino acids. CDR3 loop: CSVEGGLEGETQYF.

The V and J genes are TRBV19 and TRBJ2-4; TCRdb's assignment of TRBD2 cannot be checked, as there is no DNA. The CDR3 loop spans 16 amino acids. Germline V CDR1 and CDR2: LNHDA, SQIVND (reference sequence). The CDR3 sequence is CASSVGTTLAKNIQYF.

CDR3 protein: CASSQGIKSPLHF. J is TRBJ1-6 and V is TRBV28; TCRdb designates TRBD1, a call that cannot be tested without DNA. Germline CDR1 MDHEN, CDR2 SYDVKM. The CDR3 consists of 13 residues.

The chain recombines TRBV12-3 or TRBV12-4 with TRBJ1-1. There are 12 residues in the CDR3. CDR3 region: CASRIVNTEAFF.

The CDR3 sequence: CASSREGQGSSYGYTF. The rearrangement uses TRBV4-2 and TRBJ1-2; the D call of TRBD1 rests on TCRdb alone, since no DNA is present to check it. The CDR3 consists of 16 residues. Looked up from germline, CDR1 is LGHNA and CDR2 is YNFKEQ.

This chain uses TRBV5-1 with TRBJ1-2; checking the TCRdb D call of TRBD1 is not possible without DNA. Germline V CDR1 and CDR2: SGHRS, YFSETQ. The CDR3 is 14 residues long. CDR3 loop: CASSLEAGNYGYTF.

The chain combines TRBV5-4 with TRBJ2-5; TCRdb indicates TRBD1, and absent DNA this call remains unverified. Germline V gives CDR1 SGHNT, CDR2 YYREEE (reference sequence). The CDR3 is made up of 14 amino acids. CDR3 in amino acids: CASSPENREETQYF.